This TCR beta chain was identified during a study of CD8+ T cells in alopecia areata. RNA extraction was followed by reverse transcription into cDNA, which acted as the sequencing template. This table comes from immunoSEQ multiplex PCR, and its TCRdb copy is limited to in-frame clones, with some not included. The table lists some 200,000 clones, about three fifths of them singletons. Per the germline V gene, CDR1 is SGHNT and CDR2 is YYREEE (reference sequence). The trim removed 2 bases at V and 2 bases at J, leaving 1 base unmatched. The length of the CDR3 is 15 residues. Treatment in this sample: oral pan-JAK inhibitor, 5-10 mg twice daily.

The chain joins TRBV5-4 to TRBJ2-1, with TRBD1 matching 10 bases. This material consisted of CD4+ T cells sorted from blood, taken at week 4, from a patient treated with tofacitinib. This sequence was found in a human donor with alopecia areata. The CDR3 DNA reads TGTGCCAGCAGCTTCGGGACAGGGGCCTACAATGAGCAGTTCTTC. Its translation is CASSFGTGAYNEQFF. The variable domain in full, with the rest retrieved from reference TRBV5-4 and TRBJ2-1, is ETGVTQSPTHLIKTRGQQVTLRCSSQSGHNTVSWYQQALGQGPQFIFQYYREEENGRGNFPPRFSGLQFPNYSSELNVNALELDDSALYLCASSFGTGAYNEQFFGPGTRLTVL.